The present T cell receptor beta chain was sequenced within a study of memory CD4+ T cells and cytomegalovirus serostatus. Turning to the study itself: This sample comes from healthy Belgian adults, under 10 CMV seropositive, roughly 22 seronegative. Regarding the study as a whole: Median bootstrapped AUC for CMV status was around 0.95 originally, about 0.9 US-trained.

The sort gate was single viable CD3+CD4+CD8-CD45RO+ cells for memory CD4+ T cells. Serum IgG to CMV pp150, pp28, p38 and p52 defined serostatus. Total CD4+ T cells were enriched by CD4 positive selection. The assay was immunoSEQ multiplex PCR, and TCRdb's table has in-frame clones only and misses some. The sample shows under 50,000 clones, about 80% of them seen only once. Note on this clone: Its cognate antigen is unknown.

The V gene's germline CDR1 is KGHSH and CDR2 LQKENI. V was pared by 4 bases and J by 5 bases, with 8 bases of the junction left unmatched. CDR3 length: 15 amino acids. Sequencing used memory CD4+ T cells from blood. The V call is TRBV18, the J call TRBJ2-1; 7 bases match TRBD2. The origin of this receptor is an adult in good health and CMV-seropositive. CDR3: CASSQRAGLDNEQFF. The CDR3 DNA follows: TGTGCCAGCTCACAAAGAGCGGGGTTGGACAATGAGCAGTTCTTC.